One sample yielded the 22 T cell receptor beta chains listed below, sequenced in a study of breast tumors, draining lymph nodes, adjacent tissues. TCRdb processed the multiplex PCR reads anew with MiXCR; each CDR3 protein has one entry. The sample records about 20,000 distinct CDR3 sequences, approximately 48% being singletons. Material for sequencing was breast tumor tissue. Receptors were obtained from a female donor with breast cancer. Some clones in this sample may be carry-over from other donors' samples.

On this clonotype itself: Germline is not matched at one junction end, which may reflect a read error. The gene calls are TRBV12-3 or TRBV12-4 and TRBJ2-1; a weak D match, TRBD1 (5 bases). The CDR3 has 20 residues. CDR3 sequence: CASSSHSLPGLGHSYNGQFF. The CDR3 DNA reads TGTGCCAGCAGTTCTCACTCCCTTCCAGGATTGGGGCACTCCTACAATGGGCAGTTCTTC.

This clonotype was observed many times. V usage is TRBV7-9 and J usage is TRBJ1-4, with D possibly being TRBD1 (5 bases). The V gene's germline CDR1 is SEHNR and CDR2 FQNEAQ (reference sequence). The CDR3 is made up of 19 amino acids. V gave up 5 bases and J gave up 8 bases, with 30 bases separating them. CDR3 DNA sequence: TGTGCCAGCAGCAAAAAAAGCCTGGGACGGCTTCGTTTTGGCGAAAAACTGTTTTTT. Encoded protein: CASSKKSLGRLRFGEKLFF.

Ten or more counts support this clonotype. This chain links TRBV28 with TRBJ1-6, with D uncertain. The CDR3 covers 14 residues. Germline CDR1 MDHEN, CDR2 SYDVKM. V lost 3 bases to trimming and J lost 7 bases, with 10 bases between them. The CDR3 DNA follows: TGTGCCAGCAGTTTGGGCATAAGAAATTCACCCCTCCACTTT. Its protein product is CASSLGIRNSPLHF.

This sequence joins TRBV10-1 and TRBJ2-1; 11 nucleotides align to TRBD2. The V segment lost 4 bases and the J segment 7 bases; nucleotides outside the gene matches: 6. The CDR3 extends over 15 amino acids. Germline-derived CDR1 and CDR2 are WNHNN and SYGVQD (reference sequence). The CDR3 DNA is TGCGCCAGCAGTGGGACTAGCGGGTATGGGAATGAGCAGTTCTTC. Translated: CASSGTSGYGNEQFF.

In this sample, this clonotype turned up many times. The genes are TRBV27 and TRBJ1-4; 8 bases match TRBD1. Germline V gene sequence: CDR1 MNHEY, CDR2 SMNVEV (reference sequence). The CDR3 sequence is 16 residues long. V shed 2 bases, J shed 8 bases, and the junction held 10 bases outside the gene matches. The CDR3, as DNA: TGTGCCAGCAGTTTAGACGTTCGGACAGGGCAGGAAAAACTGTTTTTT. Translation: CASSLDVRTGQEKLFF.

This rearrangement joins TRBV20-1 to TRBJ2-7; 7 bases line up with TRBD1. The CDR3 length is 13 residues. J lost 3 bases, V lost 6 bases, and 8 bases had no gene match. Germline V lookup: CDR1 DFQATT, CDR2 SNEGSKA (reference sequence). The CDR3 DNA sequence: TGCAGTGCAATGCCCGGGACAGTCTACGAGCAGTACTTC. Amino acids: CSAMPGTVYEQYF.

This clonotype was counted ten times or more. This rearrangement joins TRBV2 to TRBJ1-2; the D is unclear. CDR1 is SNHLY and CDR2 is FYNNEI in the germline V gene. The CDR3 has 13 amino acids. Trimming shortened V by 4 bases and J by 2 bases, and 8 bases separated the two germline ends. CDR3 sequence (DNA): TGTGCCAGCAGTGGGACTGCCAACTATGGCTACACCTTC. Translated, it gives CASSGTANYGYTF. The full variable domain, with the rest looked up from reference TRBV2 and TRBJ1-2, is EPEVTQTPSHQVTQMGQEVILRCVPISNHLYFYWYRQILGQKVEFLVSFYNNEISEKSEIFDDQFSVERPDGSNFTLKIRSTKLEDSAMYFCASSGTANYGYTFGSGTRLTVV.

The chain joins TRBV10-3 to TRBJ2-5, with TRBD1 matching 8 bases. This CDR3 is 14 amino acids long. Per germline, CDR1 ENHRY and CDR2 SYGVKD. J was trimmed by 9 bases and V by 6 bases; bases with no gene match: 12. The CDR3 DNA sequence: TGTGCCATCAGCGGACAGGGCCCCCAGGCGCCCCAGTACTTC. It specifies CAISGQGPQAPQYF.

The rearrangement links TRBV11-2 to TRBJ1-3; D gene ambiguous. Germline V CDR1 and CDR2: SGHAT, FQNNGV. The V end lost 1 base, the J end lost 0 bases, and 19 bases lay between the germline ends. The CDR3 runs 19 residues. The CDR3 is CASSLALFGEQYSGNTIYF. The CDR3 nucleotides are TGTGCCAGCAGCTTAGCCCTCTTCGGCGAGCAGTACTCTGGAAACACCATATATTTT.

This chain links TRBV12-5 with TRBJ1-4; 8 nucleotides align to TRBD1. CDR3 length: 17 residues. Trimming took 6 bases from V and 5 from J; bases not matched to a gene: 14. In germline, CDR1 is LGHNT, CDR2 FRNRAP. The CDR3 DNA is TGTGCTAGTGGCCCGGAAGGACAGGGTTTGAGGAATGAAAAACTGTTTTTT. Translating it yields CASGPEGQGLRNEKLFF. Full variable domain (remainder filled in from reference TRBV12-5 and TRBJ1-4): DARVTQTPRHKVTEMGQEVTMRCQPILGHNTVFWYRQTMMQGLELLAYFRNRAPLDDSGMPKDRFSAEMPDATLATLKIQPSEPRDSAVYFCASGPEGQGLRNEKLFFGSGTQLSVL.

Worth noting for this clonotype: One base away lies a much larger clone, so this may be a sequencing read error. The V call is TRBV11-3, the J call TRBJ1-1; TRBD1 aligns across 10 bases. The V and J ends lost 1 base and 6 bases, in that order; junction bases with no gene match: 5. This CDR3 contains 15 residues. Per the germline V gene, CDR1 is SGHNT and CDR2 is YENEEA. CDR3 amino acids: CASSLGIGTGAEAFF. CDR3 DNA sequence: TGTGCCAGCAGCTTAGGGATCGGGACAGGGGCTGAAGCTTTCTTT.

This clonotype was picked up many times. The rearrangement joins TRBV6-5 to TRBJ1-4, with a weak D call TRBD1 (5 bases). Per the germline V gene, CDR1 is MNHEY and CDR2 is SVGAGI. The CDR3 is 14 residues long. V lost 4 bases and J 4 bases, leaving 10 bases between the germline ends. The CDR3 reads CASSFDSFNEKLFF. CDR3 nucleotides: TGTGCCAGCAGTTTCGACAGTTTTAATGAAAAACTGTTTTTT.

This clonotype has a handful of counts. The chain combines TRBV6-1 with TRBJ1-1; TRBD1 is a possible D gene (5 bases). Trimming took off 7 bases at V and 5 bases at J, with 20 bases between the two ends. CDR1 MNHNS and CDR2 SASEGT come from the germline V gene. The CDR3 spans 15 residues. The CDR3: CASTYGGGMTTEAFF. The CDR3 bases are TGTGCCAGCACCTATGGTGGGGGGATGACAACTGAAGCTTTCTTT.

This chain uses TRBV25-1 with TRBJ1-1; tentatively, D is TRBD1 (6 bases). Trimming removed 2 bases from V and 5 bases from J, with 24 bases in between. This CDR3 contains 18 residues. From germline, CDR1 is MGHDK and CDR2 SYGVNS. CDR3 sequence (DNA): TGTGCCAGCAGTGAACCCACCTGGGGGGGCAGGGACAATACTGAAGCTTTCTTT. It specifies CASSEPTWGGRDNTEAFF. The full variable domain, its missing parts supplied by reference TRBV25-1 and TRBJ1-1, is EADIYQTPRYLVIGTGKKITLECSQTMGHDKMYWYQQDPGMELHLIHYSYGVNSTEKGDLSSESTVSRIRTEHFPLTLESARPSHTSQYLCASSEPTWGGRDNTEAFFGQGTRLTVV.

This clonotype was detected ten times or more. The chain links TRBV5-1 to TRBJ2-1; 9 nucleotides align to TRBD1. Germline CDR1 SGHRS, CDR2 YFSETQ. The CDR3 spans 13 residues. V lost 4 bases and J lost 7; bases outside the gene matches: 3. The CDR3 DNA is TGCGCCAGCAGCATGACAGGGGGTAATGAGCAGTTCTTC. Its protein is CASSMTGGNEQFF.

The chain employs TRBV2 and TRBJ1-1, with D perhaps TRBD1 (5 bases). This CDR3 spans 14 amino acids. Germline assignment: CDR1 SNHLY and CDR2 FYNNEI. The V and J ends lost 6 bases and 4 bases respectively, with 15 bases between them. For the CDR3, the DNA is TGTGCCAGCAGGCCTTCAGGGAGGGGCACTGAAGCTTTCTTT. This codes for CASRPSGRGTEAFF.

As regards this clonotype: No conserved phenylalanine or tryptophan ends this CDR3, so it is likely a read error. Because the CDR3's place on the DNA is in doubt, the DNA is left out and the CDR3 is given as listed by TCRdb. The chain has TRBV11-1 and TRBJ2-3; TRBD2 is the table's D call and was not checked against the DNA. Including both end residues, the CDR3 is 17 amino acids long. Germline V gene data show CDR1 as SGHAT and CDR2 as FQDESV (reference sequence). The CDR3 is CASSLSRTSGSTDTQYL.

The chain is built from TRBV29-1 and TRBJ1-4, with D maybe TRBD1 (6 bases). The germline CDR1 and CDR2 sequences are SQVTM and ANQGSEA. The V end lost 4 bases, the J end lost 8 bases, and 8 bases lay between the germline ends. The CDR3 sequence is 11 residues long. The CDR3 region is CSVARGEKLFF. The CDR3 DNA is TGCAGCGTTGCCAGGGGAGAAAAACTGTTTTTT.

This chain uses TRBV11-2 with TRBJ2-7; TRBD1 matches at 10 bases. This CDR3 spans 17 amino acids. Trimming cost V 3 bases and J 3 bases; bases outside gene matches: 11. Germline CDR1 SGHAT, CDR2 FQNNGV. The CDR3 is CASSFGQGGFGGYEQYV. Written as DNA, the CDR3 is TGTGCCAGCAGCTTCGGACAGGGGGGATTTGGGGGCTACGAGCAGTACGTC.

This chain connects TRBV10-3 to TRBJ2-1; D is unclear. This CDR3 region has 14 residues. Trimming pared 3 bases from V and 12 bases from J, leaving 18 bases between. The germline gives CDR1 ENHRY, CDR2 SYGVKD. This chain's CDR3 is CAISDGLKPQVQFF. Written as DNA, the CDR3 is TGTGCCATCAGTGACGGGTTAAAACCCCAGGTGCAGTTCTTC.

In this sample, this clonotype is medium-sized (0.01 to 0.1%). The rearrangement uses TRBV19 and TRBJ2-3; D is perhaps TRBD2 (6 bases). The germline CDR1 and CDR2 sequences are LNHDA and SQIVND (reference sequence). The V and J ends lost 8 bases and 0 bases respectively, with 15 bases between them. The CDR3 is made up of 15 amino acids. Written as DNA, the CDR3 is TGTGCCAGTTCCCCGGGACTGACTAGCACAGATACGCAGTATTTT. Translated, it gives CASSPGLTSTDTQYF.

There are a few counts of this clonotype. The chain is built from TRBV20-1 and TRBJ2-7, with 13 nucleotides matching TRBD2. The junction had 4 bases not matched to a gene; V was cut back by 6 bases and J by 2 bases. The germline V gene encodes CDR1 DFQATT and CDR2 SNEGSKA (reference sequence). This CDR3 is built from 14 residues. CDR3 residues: CSAEGLAGAYEQYF. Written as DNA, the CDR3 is TGCAGTGCGGAAGGACTAGCGGGAGCCTACGAGCAGTACTTC.